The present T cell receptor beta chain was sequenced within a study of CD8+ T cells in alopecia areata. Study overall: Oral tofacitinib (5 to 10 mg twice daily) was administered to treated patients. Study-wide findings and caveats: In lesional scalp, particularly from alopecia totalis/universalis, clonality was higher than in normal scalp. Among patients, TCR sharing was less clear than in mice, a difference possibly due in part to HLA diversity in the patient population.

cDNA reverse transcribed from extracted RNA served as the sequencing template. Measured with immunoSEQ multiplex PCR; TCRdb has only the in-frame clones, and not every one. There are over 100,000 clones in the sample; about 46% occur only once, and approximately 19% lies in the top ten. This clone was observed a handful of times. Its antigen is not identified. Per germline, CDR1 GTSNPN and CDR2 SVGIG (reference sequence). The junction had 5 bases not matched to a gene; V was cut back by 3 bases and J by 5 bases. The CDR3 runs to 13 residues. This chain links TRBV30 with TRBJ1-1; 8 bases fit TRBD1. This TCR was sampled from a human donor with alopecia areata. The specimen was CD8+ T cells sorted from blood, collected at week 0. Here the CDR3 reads CAWRDRDWTEAFF. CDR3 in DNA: TGTGCCTGGAGGGACAGGGACTGGACTGAAGCTTTCTTT. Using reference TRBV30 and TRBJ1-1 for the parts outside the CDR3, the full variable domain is SQTIHQWPATLVQPVGSPLSLECTVEGTSNPNLYWYRQAAGRGLQLLFYSVGIGQISSEVPQNLSASRPQDRQFILSSKKLLLSDSGFYLCAWRDRDWTEAFFGQGTRLTVV.